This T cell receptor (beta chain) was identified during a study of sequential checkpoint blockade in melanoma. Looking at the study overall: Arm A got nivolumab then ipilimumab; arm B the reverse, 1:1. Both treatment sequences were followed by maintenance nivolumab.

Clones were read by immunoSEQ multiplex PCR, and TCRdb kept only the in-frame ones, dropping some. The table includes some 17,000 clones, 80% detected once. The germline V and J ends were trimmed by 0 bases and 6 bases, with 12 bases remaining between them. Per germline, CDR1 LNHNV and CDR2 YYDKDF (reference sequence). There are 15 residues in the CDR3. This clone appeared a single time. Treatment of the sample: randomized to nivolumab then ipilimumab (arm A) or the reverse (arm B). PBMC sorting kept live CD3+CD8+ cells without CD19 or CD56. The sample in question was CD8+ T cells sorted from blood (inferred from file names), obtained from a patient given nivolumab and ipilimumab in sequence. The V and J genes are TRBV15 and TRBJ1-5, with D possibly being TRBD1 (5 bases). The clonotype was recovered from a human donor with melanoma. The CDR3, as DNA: TGTGCCACCAGCAGAGACAGGGATAAGGGTCAGCCCCAGCATTTT. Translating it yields CATSRDRDKGQPQHF.